The present T cell receptor beta chain was sequenced within a study of radiotherapy plus CTLA-4 blockade in lung cancer. Study as a whole: Objective responses were documented in around 19% of patients, with disease control in about 29%.

The table came from immunoSEQ multiplex PCR; TCRdb's copy has only in-frame clones and leaves some out. Seen here are 45,000 to 55,000 clones, 82% observed once, and the top ten hold approximately 3.3%. Study findings and constraints: Radiotherapy with ipilimumab was followed by blood expansion of tumor-derived clones.

Germline CDR1 and CDR2: MNHEY and SMNVEV (reference sequence). This CDR3 comprises 17 residues. Trimming removed 2 bases from V and 7 bases from J; junction bases left unmatched: 8. As regards this clone: Its antigen is unknown.

This chain joins TRBV27 and TRBJ2-1; 13 nucleotides align to TRBD2. The specimen comprised peripheral blood, sampled from a patient treated with radiotherapy plus ipilimumab. The sequence was obtained from a human donor with non-small cell lung cancer who had stable disease on radiotherapy plus ipilimumab. CDR3 DNA sequence: TGTGCCAGCAGTTTAAGGGGGACTAGCGGGACTTGGAATGAGCAGTTCTTC. It is translated as CASSLRGTSGTWNEQFF.